A single sample is the source of the 17 T cell receptor beta chains below, sequenced in a study of radiation and T cells in renal cell carcinoma. Only in-frame clones appear in the TCRdb table, and some are missing; sequencing was by immunoSEQ multiplex PCR. The sample yields around 140,000 clones, about 87% seen once. Time point meaning: baseline pretreatment blood. The sample's treatment: 15 Gy SBRT to primary tumor, nephrectomy 4 weeks later. Here the sequenced sample was blood, taken from a patient whose treatment included radiotherapy and nephrectomy. Receptor source: a woman in her seventies with renal cell carcinoma.

The CDR3 protein is CASSVLGGPGELFF. Here the CDR3 DNA reads TGTGCCAGCAGTGTCCTGGGGGGCCCCGGGGAGCTGTTTTTT. The chain is built from TRBV6-1 and TRBJ2-2, with D perhaps given as TRBD1 or TRBD2 (6 bases each). Deletions cut 4 bases from V and 6 bases from J, with 12 bases between. The CDR3 covers 14 residues. Germline V gene sequence: CDR1 MNHNS, CDR2 SASEGT.

The V gene is TRBV6-5, the J gene TRBJ1-1; D is unclear. CDR3 length equals 14 residues. CDR1 is MNHEY and CDR2 is SVGAGI in the germline V gene. Trimming removed 2 bases at V and 0 bases at J, with 7 bases between. The CDR3 spells CASSYKDLNTEAFF. CDR3 nucleotides: TGTGCCAGCAGTTACAAAGATCTGAACACTGAAGCTTTCTTT.

The chain couples TRBV7-9 to TRBJ1-1; a weak D match, TRBD1 (6 bases). CDR3 length: 16 residues. Germline V gene lookup returns CDR1 SEHNR and CDR2 FQNEAQ (reference sequence). Trimming cost V 5 bases and J 0 bases, with 16 bases left between them. The CDR3 here is CASSLTGAPMNTEAFF. DNA for the CDR3: TGTGCCAGCAGCCTGACGGGGGCACCCATGAACACTGAAGCTTTCTTT. Filled out from reference TRBV7-9 and TRBJ1-1, the complete variable domain reads DTGVSQNPRHKITKRGQNVTFRCDPISEHNRLYWYRQTLGQGPEFLTYFQNEAQLEKSRLLSDRFSAERPKGSFSTLEIQRTEQGDSAMYLCASSLTGAPMNTEAFFGQGTRLTVV.

The V and J genes are TRBV6-6 and TRBJ2-7; no firm D call. CDR3 length equals 15 residues. The V end lost 6 bases, the J end lost 2 bases, and 17 bases lay between the germline ends. Germline CDR1 is MNHNY and CDR2 is SVGAGI (reference sequence). As DNA, the CDR3 is TGTGCCAGCAGCGGGTCCTTGGGTCCTACCTACGAGCAGTACTTC. Amino acids: CASSGSLGPTYEQYF.

The chain joins TRBV5-1 to TRBJ2-1; TRBD1 aligns across 7 bases. With V trimmed by 4 bases and J by 7 bases, 8 bases remained unmatched. Germline-derived CDR1 and CDR2 are SGHRS and YFSETQ. CDR3 length: 14 amino acids. CDR3 amino acids: CASSQRQGYNEQFF. In DNA, the CDR3 is TGCGCCAGCAGCCAGAGACAGGGTTATAATGAGCAGTTCTTC.

The rearrangement links TRBV5-3 to TRBJ1-1; D gene ambiguous. TRBV5-3 is an open reading frame, and its role is uncertain. The CDR3 is 13 residues long. V lost 4 bases, J lost 1 base, and 8 bases lay in between. In nucleotides, the CDR3 is TGTGCCAGAAGCCAACCTACGAACACTGAAGCTTTCTTT. Residues: CARSQPTNTEAFF.

In its sample, this clone was seen a few times. J is TRBJ1-2 and V is TRBV5-1; D is possibly TRBD1 (5 bases). V was shortened by 5 bases and J by 8 bases, with 25 bases between the two germline ends. Per germline, CDR1 SGHRS and CDR2 YFSETQ. The length of the CDR3 is 16 residues. As DNA, the CDR3 is TGCGCCAGCAGACGGGATGATCAGGGAGTAGTACGCGGCTACACCTTC. Protein: CASRRDDQGVVRGYTF. The full variable domain, rest sourced from reference TRBV5-1 and TRBJ1-2, is KAGVTQTPRYLIKTRGQQVTLSCSPISGHRSVSWYQQTPGQGLQFLFEYFSETQRNKGNFPGRFSGRQFSNSRSEMNVSTLELGDSALYLCASRRDDQGVVRGYTFGSGTRLTVV.

This chain connects TRBV9 to TRBJ1-1; the D is unclear. The CDR3 totals 12 residues. Per the germline V gene, CDR1 is SGDLS and CDR2 is YYNGEE. With 0 bases removed from V and 8 bases from J, the gap between germline ends came to 8 bases. The CDR3 sequence is CASSVGGNEAFF. DNA for the CDR3: TGTGCCAGCAGCGTAGGGGGTAACGAAGCTTTCTTT.

V and J are TRBV5-4 and TRBJ2-1; D possibly matches TRBD1 or TRBD2 (6 bases each). The V and J ends lost 0 bases and 5 bases respectively, with 12 bases between them. This CDR3 has 15 residues. Germline assignment: CDR1 SGHNT and CDR2 YYREEE (reference sequence). The DNA for the CDR3 is TGTGCCAGCAGCTTGGTACGGGGGCGGAACAATGAGCAGTTCTTC. This sequence encodes CASSLVRGRNNEQFF.

The chain employs TRBV7-2 and TRBJ2-3; no definite D call. CDR1 and CDR2 (germline): SGHTA, FQGNSA. The CDR3 covers 14 residues. The V end was cut by 5 bases, the J end by 5 bases, with 14 bases between. CDR3 protein: CASSRGRGEDTQYF. For the CDR3, the DNA is TGTGCCAGCAGCAGAGGAAGAGGAGAAGATACGCAGTATTTT.

This clone was picked up one time. CDR3: CASSLAGGDGYTF. CDR3 DNA sequence: TGTGCCAGCAGCTTAGCGGGAGGGGATGGCTACACCTTC. The chain recombines TRBV7-9 with TRBJ1-2, with D possibly TRBD1 on 5 matching bases. Deletions cut 0 bases from V and 6 bases from J, with 8 bases between. Germline CDR1 is SEHNR and CDR2 is FQNEAQ (reference sequence). The CDR3 loop spans 13 amino acids.

The chain combines TRBV4-2 with TRBJ2-2, with unresolved D. V was shortened by 0 bases and J by 0 bases, with 8 bases between the two germline ends. The germline CDR1 and CDR2 sequences are LGHNA and YNFKEQ. The CDR3 has 16 amino acids. CDR3 loop: CASSQDKFTNTGELFF. As DNA, the CDR3 is TGTGCCAGCAGCCAAGATAAGTTCACGAACACCGGGGAGCTGTTTTTT.

The gene calls are TRBV19 and TRBJ1-4, with D tentatively TRBD1 (5 bases). CDR1 is LNHDA and CDR2 is SQIVND in the germline V gene (reference sequence). V was pared by 6 bases and J by 4 bases, with 6 bases between. This CDR3 region has 12 residues. CDR3 DNA: TGTGCCAGTAGCCAGGGTAATGAAAAACTGTTTTTT. It specifies CASSQGNEKLFF. The full variable domain, its missing parts supplied by reference TRBV19 and TRBJ1-4, is DGGITQSPKYLFRKEGQNVTLSCEQNLNHDAMYWYRQDPGQGLRLIYYSQIVNDFQKGDIAEGYSVSREKKESFPLTVTSAQKNPTAFYLCASSQGNEKLFFGSGTQLSVL.

This clone occurred once. Sequence at one end of the junction differs from germline and may be a read error. The chain joins TRBV5-1 to TRBJ2-2, with TRBD1 identical over 10 bases. Per the germline V gene, CDR1 is SGHRS and CDR2 is YFSETQ. This CDR3 is 17 amino acids long. Written as DNA, the CDR3 is TGCGCCAGCAGTTTGGGGGACAGGGGCCTAGACACCGGGGAGCTGTTTTTT. Protein sequence: CASSLGDRGLDTGELFF.

This clone has just a few counts. V usage is TRBV6-4 and J usage is TRBJ1-6; 7 bases are a match to TRBD1. Germline trimming cut 10 bases from V and 6 bases from J; bases unmatched to any gene: 6. This CDR3 spans 13 amino acids. CDR1 is MRHNA, CDR2 SNTAGT, per germline. The CDR3 sequence is CATSTGFNSPLHF. CDR3 DNA: TGTGCCACCTCGACAGGGTTTAATTCACCCCTCCACTTT.

This clone was counted between two and nine times. This chain connects TRBV2 to TRBJ1-1; 9 nucleotides agree with TRBD1. The V and J ends lost 2 bases and 4 bases, in that order; junction bases with no gene match: 14. The CDR3 has 18 residues. Looked up from germline, CDR1 is SNHLY and CDR2 is FYNNEI. CDR3 nucleotide sequence: TGTGCCAGCAGTGAAAGAGGCCCCACAGGGGGCGGAGGCACTGAAGCTTTCTTT. Translating gives CASSERGPTGGGGTEAFF. The full variable domain, with the rest looked up from reference TRBV2 and TRBJ1-1, is EPEVTQTPSHQVTQMGQEVILRCVPISNHLYFYWYRQILGQKVEFLVSFYNNEISEKSEIFDDQFSVERPDGSNFTLKIRSTKLEDSAMYFCASSERGPTGGGGTEAFFGQGTRLTVV.

The chain is built from TRBV5-1 and TRBJ2-3, with D possibly being TRBD1 (6 bases). Germline assignment: CDR1 SGHRS and CDR2 YFSETQ. The V end lost 4 bases, the J end lost 6 bases, and 18 bases lay between the germline ends. The CDR3 extends over 15 amino acids. The chain's CDR3 is CASSPDRLREDTQYF. The CDR3 region has the DNA TGCGCCAGCAGCCCAGACAGGCTGCGCGAGGATACGCAGTATTTT. The entire variable domain, with the rest obtained from reference TRBV5-1 and TRBJ2-3, is as follows: KAGVTQTPRYLIKTRGQQVTLSCSPISGHRSVSWYQQTPGQGLQFLFEYFSETQRNKGNFPGRFSGRQFSNSRSEMNVSTLELGDSALYLCASSPDRLREDTQYFGPGTRLTVL.